This T cell receptor beta chain was sequenced during a study of brain T cells in children with intractable seizures. The time point was: blood from clinic visit 5 months post-surgery; TSC patient then seizure free. Sequenced by immunoSEQ multiplex PCR; TCRdb stores in-frame clones only, minus some. The sample consists of 300,000 to 400,000 clones, nearly 95% of them appearing once. The CDR3 consists of 15 residues. CDR1 and CDR2 (germline): SGHAT, FQNNGV. Losses at the gene ends were 4 bases for V and 5 bases for J; bases not matched to a gene: 3. V gene TRBV11-2 combines with J gene TRBJ2-5; 14 bases map to TRBD2. Material: peripheral blood, obtained 5 to 6 months after surgery. This sequence was found in a boy under two years old with tuberous sclerosis and intractable seizures. In DNA form, the CDR3 reads TGTGCCAGCAGCTCCGGGACTAGCGGGAGCGAGACCCAGTACTTC. It yields the protein CASSSGTSGSETQYF.